This T cell receptor beta chain was sequenced for a study of T cell repertoires in urothelial bladder cancer (dated by TCRdb to between 2018 and 2021). About the study as a whole: Clinical stages of the 12 resected lesions were three cT0, three cTa, three cT1 and three cT2 or greater. The study compared TCR repertoire clonality in bladder tumors with that in benign bladder inflammation. About a dozen resected bladder lesions were studied, comprising urothelial carcinoma (UC+) and benign (UC-) specimens. A total of approximately 13 patients who had bladder lesions and were undergoing transurethral resection were prospectively identified.

On this clone itself: Its antigen target is currently unknown. Nothing much larger sits one base from this clone, and base qualities are not available.

At transurethral resection, specimens of the bladder lesions were collected and then stored at -80C. DNA was isolated from bladder specimens obtained during transurethral resection. The research as a whole found: A single T-cell clone reached up to about 15% of infiltrating lymphocytes in carcinoma specimens, compared with approximately 1.8% in benign specimens. Fewer T cells were found in urothelial carcinoma specimens than in benign specimens, with medians of roughly 5,300 and 25,000, respectively. A median tumor infiltrating lymphocyte percentage of around 1.9% was observed in carcinoma specimens, compared with about 13% in benign specimens.

The immunoSEQ assay was used to sequence the CDR3 region of the TCR beta chain. As for the original processing: For every specimen, the T-cell fraction, clonal dominance and maximum TCR clone frequency were calculated. Imported from immuneACCESS, the table was reduced by TCRdb to in-frame sequences with V and J called. These copies leave out some clones; in studies compared against another copy, an unresolved V gene accounts for under half, and the cause of the remainder is not known. That table furnishes V, J and clone size, whereas the DNA furnished D and trimming. A total of roughly 6,600 clones appear in this sample, 70% to 80% of them only once. Approximately 12% of the sample is taken by the ten largest. The clonotype was recovered from a human donor with urothelial carcinoma. The material sequenced was tumor-infiltrating cells from bladder cancer.

The DNA sequence is as follows: TGTGCCAGCATCGGGGGAGGCCCCTACGAGCAGTACTTC. Its translation is CASIGGGPYEQYF. Rearrangement joined TRBV28 to TRBJ2-7; a tentative D call is TRBD2 (6 bases match). The CDR3 has 13 amino acids, counting the end cysteine and phenylalanine. The sequence is cut down to CDR3 DNA, 39 bases in frame from base 1. The junction shows trimming of 7 bases on V and 2 bases on J, plus 12 bases between the germline ends. According to the germline V gene, CDR1 reads MDHEN and CDR2 reads SYDVKM.